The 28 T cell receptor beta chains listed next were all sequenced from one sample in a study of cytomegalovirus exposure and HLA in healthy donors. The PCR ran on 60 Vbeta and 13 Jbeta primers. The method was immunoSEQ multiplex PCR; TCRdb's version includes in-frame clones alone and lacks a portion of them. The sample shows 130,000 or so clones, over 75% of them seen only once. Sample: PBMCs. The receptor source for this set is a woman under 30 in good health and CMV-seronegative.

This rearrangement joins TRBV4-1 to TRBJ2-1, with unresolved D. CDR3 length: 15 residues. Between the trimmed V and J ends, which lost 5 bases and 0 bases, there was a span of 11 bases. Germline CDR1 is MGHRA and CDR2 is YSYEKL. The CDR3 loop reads CASSSSASSYNEQFF. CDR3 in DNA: TGCGCCAGCAGCTCCAGCGCGAGCTCCTACAATGAGCAGTTCTTC.

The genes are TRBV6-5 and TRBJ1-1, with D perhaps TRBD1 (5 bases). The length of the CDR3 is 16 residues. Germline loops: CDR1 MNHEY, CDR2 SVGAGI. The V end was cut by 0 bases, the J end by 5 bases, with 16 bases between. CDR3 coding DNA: TGTGCCAGCAGTTACTCGGCTCTCGGGGGTCGAACTGAAGCTTTCTTT. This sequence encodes CASSYSALGGRTEAFF.

CDR3 sequence reads: CASSPAGSGANVLTF. DNA for the CDR3: TGTGCCAGCTCACCAGCGGGGTCTGGGGCCAACGTCCTGACTTTC. This rearrangement joins TRBV18 to TRBJ2-6; D is perhaps TRBD2 (6 bases). Germline CDR1 is KGHSH and CDR2 is LQKENI. The V end was cut by 2 bases, the J end by 1 base, with 6 bases between. The CDR3 totals 15 residues.

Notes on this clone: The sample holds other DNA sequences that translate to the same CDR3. CDR3 nucleotides: TGTGCCAGCATTACTTCCGGGACAGGGGGCGGGGCAGGGCAGTACTTC. This gives the protein CASITSGTGGGAGQYF. The rearrangement links TRBV28 to TRBJ2-7, with TRBD1 matching 12 bases. Trimming at V came to 7 bases and at J to 9 bases, leaving 16 bases not matched to a gene. The CDR3 runs to 16 residues. The germline V gene has CDR1 MDHEN and CDR2 SYDVKM. Supplemented by reference TRBV28 and TRBJ2-7, the full variable domain reads DVKVTQSSRYLVKRTGEKVFLECVQDMDHENMFWYRQDPGLGLRLIYFSYDVKMKEKGDIPEGYSVSREKKERFSLILESASTNQTSMYLCASITSGTGGGAGQYFGPGTRLTVT.

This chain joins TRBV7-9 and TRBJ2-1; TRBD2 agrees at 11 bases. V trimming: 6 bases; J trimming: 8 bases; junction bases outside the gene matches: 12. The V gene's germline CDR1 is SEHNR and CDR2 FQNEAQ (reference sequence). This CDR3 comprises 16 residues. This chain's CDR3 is CASRGAGTSGFYEQFF. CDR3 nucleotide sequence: TGTGCCAGCAGGGGTGCCGGGACTAGCGGCTTTTATGAGCAGTTCTTC.

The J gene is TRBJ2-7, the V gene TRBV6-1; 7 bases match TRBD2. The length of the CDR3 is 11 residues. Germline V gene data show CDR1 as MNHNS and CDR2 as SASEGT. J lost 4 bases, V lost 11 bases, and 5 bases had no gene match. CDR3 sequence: CAGGEGYEQYF. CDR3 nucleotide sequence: TGTGCCGGCGGGGAGGGGTACGAGCAGTACTTC.

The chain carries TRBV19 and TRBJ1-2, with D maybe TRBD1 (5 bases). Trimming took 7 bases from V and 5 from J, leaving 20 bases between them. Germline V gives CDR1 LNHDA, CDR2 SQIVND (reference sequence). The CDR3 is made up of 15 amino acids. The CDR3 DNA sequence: TGTGCCAGTACCTTGGAGGGAGGGGTCCTATATGGCTACACCTTC. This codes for CASTLEGGVLYGYTF.

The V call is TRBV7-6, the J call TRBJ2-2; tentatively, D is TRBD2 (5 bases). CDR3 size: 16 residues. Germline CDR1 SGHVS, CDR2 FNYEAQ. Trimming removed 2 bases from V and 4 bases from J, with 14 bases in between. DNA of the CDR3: TGTGCCAGCAGCTTATTAACTATCCGGGGCACCGGGGAGCTGTTTTTT. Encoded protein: CASSLLTIRGTGELFF. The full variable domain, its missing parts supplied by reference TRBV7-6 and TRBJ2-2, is GAGVSQSPRYKVTKRGQDVALRCDPISGHVSLYWYRQALGQGPEFLTYFNYEAQQDKSGLPNDRFSAERPEGSISTLTIQRTEQRDSAMYRCASSLLTIRGTGELFFGEGSRLTVL.

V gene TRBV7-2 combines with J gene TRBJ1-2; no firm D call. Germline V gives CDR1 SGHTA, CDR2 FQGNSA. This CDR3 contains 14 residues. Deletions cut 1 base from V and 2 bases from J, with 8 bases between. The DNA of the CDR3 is TGTGCCAGCAGCTTAGTGTCCGGGAACTATGGCTACACCTTC. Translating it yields CASSLVSGNYGYTF.

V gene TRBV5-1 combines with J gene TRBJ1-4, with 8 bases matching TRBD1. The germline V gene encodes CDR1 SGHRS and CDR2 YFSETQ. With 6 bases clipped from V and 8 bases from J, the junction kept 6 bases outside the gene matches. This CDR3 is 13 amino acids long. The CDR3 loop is CASTGQGNEKLFF. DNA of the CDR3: TGCGCCAGCACAGGACAGGGAAACGAAAAACTGTTTTTT.

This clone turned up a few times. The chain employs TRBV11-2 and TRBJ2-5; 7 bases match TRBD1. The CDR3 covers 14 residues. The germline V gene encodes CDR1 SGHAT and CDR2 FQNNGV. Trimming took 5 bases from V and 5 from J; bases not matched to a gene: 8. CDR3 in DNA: TGTGCCAGCAGCCCGGACAGGTTACGGGAGACCCAGTACTTC. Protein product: CASSPDRLRETQYF.

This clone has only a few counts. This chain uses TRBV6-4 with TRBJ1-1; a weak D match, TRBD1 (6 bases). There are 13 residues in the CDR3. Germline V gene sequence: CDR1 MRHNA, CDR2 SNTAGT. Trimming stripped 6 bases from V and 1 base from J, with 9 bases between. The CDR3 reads CASRDRGNTEAFF. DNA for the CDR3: TGTGCCAGCAGGGACAGAGGGAACACTGAAGCTTTCTTT.

The DNA of the CDR3 is TGTGCCAGCTCACCACCTGGGAGTTTCACAGATACGCAGTATTTT. It specifies CASSPPGSFTDTQYF. The chain uses TRBV18 and TRBJ2-3; D is possibly TRBD2 (5 bases). CDR1 and CDR2 from the germline V gene are KGHSH and LQKENI. The CDR3 loop spans 15 amino acids. Between the trimmed V and J ends, which lost 0 bases and 2 bases, there was a span of 9 bases. Full variable domain (rest looked up from reference TRBV18 and TRBJ2-3): NAGVMQNPRHLVRRRGQEARLRCSPMKGHSHVYWYRQLPEEGLKFMVYLQKENIIDESGMPKERFSAEFPKEGPSILRIQQVVRGDSAAYFCASSPPGSFTDTQYFGPGTRLTVL.

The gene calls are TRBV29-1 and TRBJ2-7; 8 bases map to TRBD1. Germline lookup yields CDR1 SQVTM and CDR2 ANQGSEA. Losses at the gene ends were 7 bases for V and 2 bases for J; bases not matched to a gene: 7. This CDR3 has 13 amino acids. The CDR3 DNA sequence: TGCAGCGCCATGACAGGGGAAACCTACGAGCAGTACTTC. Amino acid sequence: CSAMTGETYEQYF.

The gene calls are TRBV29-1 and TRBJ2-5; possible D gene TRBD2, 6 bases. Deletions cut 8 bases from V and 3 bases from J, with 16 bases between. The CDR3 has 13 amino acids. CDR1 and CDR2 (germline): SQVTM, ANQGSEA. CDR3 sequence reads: CSHWGGEEETQYF. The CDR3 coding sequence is TGCAGCCACTGGGGAGGAGAGGAAGAGACCCAGTACTTC. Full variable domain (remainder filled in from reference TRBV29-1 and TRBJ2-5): SAVISQKPSRDICQRGTSLTIQCQVDSQVTMMFWYRQQPGQSLTLIATANQGSEATYESGFVIDKFPISRPNLTFSTLTVSNMSPEDSSIYLCSHWGGEEETQYFGPGTRLLVL.

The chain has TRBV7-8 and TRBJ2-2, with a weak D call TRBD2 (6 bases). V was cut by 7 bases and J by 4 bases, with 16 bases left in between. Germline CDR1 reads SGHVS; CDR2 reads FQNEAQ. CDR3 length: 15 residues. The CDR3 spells CASTSLAGSTGELFF. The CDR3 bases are TGTGCCAGCACCTCCCTCGCGGGGTCCACCGGGGAGCTGTTTTTT.

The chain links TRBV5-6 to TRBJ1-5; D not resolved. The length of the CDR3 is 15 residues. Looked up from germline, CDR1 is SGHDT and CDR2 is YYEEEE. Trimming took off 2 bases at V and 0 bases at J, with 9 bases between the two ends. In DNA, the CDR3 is TGTGCCAGCAGCTTCCGCGGGATTAGCAATCAGCCCCAGCATTTT. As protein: CASSFRGISNQPQHF. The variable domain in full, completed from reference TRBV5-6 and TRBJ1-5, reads DAGVTQSPTHLIKTRGQQVTLRCSPKSGHDTVSWYQQALGQGPQFIFQYYEEEERQRGNFPDRFSGHQFPNYSSELNVNALLLGDSALYLCASSFRGISNQPQHFGDGTRLSIL.

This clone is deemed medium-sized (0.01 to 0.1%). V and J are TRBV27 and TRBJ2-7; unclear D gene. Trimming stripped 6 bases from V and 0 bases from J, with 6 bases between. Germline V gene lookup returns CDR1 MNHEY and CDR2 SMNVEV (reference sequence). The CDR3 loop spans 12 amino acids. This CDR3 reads CASRTASYEQYF. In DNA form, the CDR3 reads TGTGCCAGCAGAACAGCCTCCTACGAGCAGTACTTC.

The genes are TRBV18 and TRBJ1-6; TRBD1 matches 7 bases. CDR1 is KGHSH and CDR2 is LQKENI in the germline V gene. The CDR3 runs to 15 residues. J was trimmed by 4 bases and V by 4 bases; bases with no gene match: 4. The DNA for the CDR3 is TGTGCCAGCTCACAAAGGGGACAGTATAATTCACCCCTCCACTTT. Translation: CASSQRGQYNSPLHF.

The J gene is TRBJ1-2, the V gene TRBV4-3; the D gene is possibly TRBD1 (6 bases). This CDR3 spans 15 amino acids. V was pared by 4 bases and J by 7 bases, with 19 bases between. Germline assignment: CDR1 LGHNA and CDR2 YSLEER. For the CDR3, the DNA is TGCGCCAGCAGCCCCAACCGGTCGGGGGGCGGTGGCTACACCTTC. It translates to CASSPNRSGGGGYTF.

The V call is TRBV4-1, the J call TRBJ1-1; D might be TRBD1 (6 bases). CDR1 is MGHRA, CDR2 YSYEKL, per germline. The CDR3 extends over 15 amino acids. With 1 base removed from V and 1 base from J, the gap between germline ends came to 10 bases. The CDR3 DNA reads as TGCGCCAGCAGCCAAGTTCGGGGACAGAACACTGAAGCTTTCTTT. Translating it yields CASSQVRGQNTEAFF.

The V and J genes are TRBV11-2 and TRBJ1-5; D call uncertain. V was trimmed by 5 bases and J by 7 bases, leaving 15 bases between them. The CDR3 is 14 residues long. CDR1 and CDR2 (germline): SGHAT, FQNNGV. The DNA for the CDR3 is TGTGCCAGCAGCCCTGCCGGGAACCGCCAGCCCCAGCATTTT. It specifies CASSPAGNRQPQHF.

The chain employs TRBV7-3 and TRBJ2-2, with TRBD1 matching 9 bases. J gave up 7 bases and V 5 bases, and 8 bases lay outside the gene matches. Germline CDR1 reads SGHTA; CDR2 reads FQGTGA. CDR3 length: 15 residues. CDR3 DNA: TGTGCCAGCAGCCCGAACACAGGGGGCATCGGGGAGCTGTTTTTT. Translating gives CASSPNTGGIGELFF.

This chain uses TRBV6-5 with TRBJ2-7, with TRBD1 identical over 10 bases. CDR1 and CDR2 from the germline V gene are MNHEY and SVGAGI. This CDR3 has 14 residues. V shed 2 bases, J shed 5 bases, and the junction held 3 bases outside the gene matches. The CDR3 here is CASSYDRGLDEQYF. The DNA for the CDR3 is TGTGCCAGCAGTTACGACAGGGGGCTCGACGAGCAGTACTTC.

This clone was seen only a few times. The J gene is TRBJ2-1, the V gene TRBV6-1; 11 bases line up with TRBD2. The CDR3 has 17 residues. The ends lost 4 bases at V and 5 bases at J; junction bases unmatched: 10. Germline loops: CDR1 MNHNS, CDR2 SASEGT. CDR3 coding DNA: TGTGCCAGCAGTGGCATTAGCGGGAGGGCCACCAACAATGAGCAGTTCTTC. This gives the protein CASSGISGRATNNEQFF.

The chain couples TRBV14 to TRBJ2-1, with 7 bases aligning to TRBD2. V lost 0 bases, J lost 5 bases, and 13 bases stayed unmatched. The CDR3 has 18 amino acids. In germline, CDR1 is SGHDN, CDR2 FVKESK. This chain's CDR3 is CASSQEVGASGAHNEQFF. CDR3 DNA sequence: TGTGCCAGCAGCCAAGAGGTCGGAGCGAGCGGGGCCCACAATGAGCAGTTCTTC.

CDR3 nucleotide sequence: TGTGCCAGCAGTGAAGGGGTGGGCACTGAAGCTTTCTTT. As protein: CASSEGVGTEAFF. The chain couples TRBV6-4 to TRBJ1-1; possibly TRBD1 for D (5 bases). The CDR3 covers 13 residues. The ends were cut back, 3 bases at V and 4 bases at J, with 9 bases in the middle. Germline CDR1 and CDR2: MRHNA and SNTAGT.

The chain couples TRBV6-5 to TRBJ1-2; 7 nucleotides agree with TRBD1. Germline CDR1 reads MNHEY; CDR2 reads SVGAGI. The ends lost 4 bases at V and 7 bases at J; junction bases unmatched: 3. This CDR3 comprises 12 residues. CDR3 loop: CASSFRGFGYTF. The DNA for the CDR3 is TGTGCCAGCAGTTTCAGGGGGTTTGGCTACACCTTC.